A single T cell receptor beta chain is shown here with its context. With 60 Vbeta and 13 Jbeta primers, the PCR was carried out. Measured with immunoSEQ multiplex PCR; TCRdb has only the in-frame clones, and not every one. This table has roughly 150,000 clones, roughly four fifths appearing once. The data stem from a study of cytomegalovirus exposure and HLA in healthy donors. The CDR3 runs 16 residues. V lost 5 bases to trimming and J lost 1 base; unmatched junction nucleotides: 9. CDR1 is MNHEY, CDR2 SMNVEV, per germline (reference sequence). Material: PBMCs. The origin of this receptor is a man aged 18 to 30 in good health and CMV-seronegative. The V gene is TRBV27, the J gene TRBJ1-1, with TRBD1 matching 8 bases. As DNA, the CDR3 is TGTGCCAGCAGTAGCCGCCAGGGGGCATGGAACACTGAAGCTTTCTTT. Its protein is CASSSRQGAWNTEAFF.